The rows below give T cell receptor beta chains drawn from one sample of a study of CD8+ T cells in alopecia areata. Some clones are missing from TCRdb's copy, which holds only in-frame ones; the method was immunoSEQ multiplex PCR. The sample consists of more than 150,000 clones, 45% to 60% of them appearing once. The material sequenced was CD8+ T cells sorted from blood, taken at week 0. The receptors here all came from a human donor with alopecia areata. CDR3s include the opening cysteine and the closing phenylalanine or tryptophan. D genes are given only for firm matches. Clone size is shown for a subset of rows, as once, few, many or a class of expanded clone.

J: TRBJ1-6
D: NA
V: TRBV27
length: 12
size: few
DNA: TGTGCCAGCGCAGAGTATGGCTCACCCCTCCACTTT
CDR3: CASAEYGSPLHF

J: TRBJ2-2
D: NA
V: TRBV7-9
length: 15
size: few
DNA: TGTGCCAGCAGCTTAGGGGACGGATACACCGGGGAGCTGTTTTTT
CDR3: CASSLGDGYTGELFF

J: TRBJ2-2
D: NA
V: TRBV7-2
length: 13
size: NA
DNA: TGTGCCAGCAGCCCAGTATCCGTCGGGGAGCTGTTTTTT
CDR3: CASSPVSVGELFF

J: TRBJ2-7
D: NA
V: TRBV6-6
length: 13
size: NA
DNA: TGTGCCAGCAGTTACCTCCTTTCCGACGAGCAGTACTTC
CDR3: CASSYLLSDEQYF

J: TRBJ1-6
D: NA
V: TRBV4-3
length: 15
size: few
DNA: TGCGCCAGCAGCCAAGACCATCAGATTCGGGCACCCCTCCACTTT
CDR3: CASSQDHQIRAPLHF

J: TRBJ2-7
D: TRBD2
V: TRBV7-6
length: 13
size: NA
DNA: TGTGCCAGCAGCCTAGCGGGGGCCGGGGAGCAGTACTTC
CDR3: CASSLAGAGEQYF

J: TRBJ2-7
D: TRBD1
V: TRBV29-1
length: 15
size: few
DNA: TGCAGCGTTGTAAGAACGGACAGGCCAACCTACGAGCAGTACTTC
CDR3: CSVVRTDRPTYEQYF

J: TRBJ2-5
D: TRBD1
V: TRBV19
length: 15
size: NA
DNA: TGTGCCAGTAGTCTGGACAGGGGTAGTCAAGAGACCCAGTACTTC
CDR3: CASSLDRGSQETQYF

J: TRBJ2-1
D: NA
V: TRBV14
length: 15
size: NA
DNA: TGTGCCAGCAGCCAAGAGGGGGGACTTTACAATGAGCAGTTCTTC
CDR3: CASSQEGGLYNEQFF

J: TRBJ2-1
D: TRBD2
V: TRBV9
length: 15
size: NA
DNA: TGTGCCAGCAGCTCTTCCGGGGGGTCGTACAATGAGCAGTTCTTC
CDR3: CASSSSGGSYNEQFF

J: TRBJ2-7
D: NA
V: TRBV5-1
length: 15
size: few
DNA: TGCGCCAGCAGCTTGGAACAGGACCCTACCTACGAGCAGTACTTC
CDR3: CASSLEQDPTYEQYF

J: TRBJ2-1
D: NA
V: TRBV19
length: 13
size: few
DNA: TGTGCCAGTAGTATGGCGAAGTACAATGAGCAGTTCTTC
CDR3: CASSMAKYNEQFF

J: TRBJ1-2
D: TRBD1
V: TRBV9
length: 15
size: NA
DNA: TGTGCCAGCAGCGCACAGGGGGCAGGGAAGGATGGCTACACCTTC
CDR3: CASSAQGAGKDGYTF

J: TRBJ2-7
D: NA
V: TRBV29-1
length: 11
size: few
DNA: TGCAGCGTTGTGTCTTCCTACGAGCAGTACTTC
CDR3: CSVVSSYEQYF

J: TRBJ2-1
D: NA
V: TRBV19
length: 16
size: many
DNA: TGTGCCAGTAGTATGGCCGGGCGGAGCTCCTACAATGAGCAGTTCTTC
CDR3: CASSMAGRSSYNEQFF

J: TRBJ1-1
D: NA
V: TRBV30
length: 13
size: NA
DNA: TGTGCCTGGAGCATCTCTGAGAACACTGAAGCTTTCTTT
CDR3: CAWSISENTEAFF

J: TRBJ2-6
D: NA
V: TRBV30
length: 14
size: NA
DNA: TGTGCCTGGGACCCGGGGTCTGGGGCCAACGTCCTGACTTTC
CDR3: CAWDPGSGANVLTF

J: TRBJ1-5
D: TRBD1
V: TRBV23-1
length: 20
size: few
DNA: TGCGCCAGCAGTCAATCATTCGATCGAGGGGACAGGGCCATCAATCAGCCCCAGCATTTT
CDR3: CASSQSFDRGDRAINQPQHF

J: TRBJ2-4
D: NA
V: TRBV9
length: 15
size: NA
DNA: TGTGCCAGCAGTGATGACCCCTTAGCCAAAAACATTCAGTACTTC
CDR3: CASSDDPLAKNIQYF

J: TRBJ1-1
D: NA
V: TRBV15
length: 15
size: NA
DNA: TGTGCCACCAGCGTAGCAGGTCGGAGGAACACTGAAGCTTTCTTT
CDR3: CATSVAGRRNTEAFF

J: TRBJ2-3
D: TRBD1
V: TRBV29-1
length: 14
size: NA
DNA: TGCAGCGTTGGGACAGGCGAGAGCACAGATACGCAGTATTTT
CDR3: CSVGTGESTDTQYF

J: TRBJ2-7
D: NA
V: TRBV28
length: 14
size: NA
DNA: TGTGCCAGCAGTGGAACGGACAGCTCCTACGAGCAGTACTTC
CDR3: CASSGTDSSYEQYF

J: TRBJ2-5
D: TRBD1
V: TRBV6-5
length: 14
size: few
DNA: TGTGCCAGCAAAATGACAGGGTTTCAAGAGACCCAGTACTTC
CDR3: CASKMTGFQETQYF

J: TRBJ2-7
D: TRBD1
V: TRBV29-1
length: 16
size: few
DNA: TGCAGCGCAACCTTACCCGGGACAGGGGTTATTTACGAGCAGTACTTC
CDR3: CSATLPGTGVIYEQYF

J: TRBJ1-1
D: NA
V: TRBV7-9
length: 16
size: NA
DNA: TGTGCCAGCAGCTTAGAGGGGGGTAAAGGGAACACTGAAGCTTTCTTT
CDR3: CASSLEGGKGNTEAFF

J: TRBJ1-2
D: TRBD1
V: TRBV7-9
length: 15
size: NA
DNA: TGTGCCAGCAGCACCCAGGACAGGGCGAGGGATGGCTACACCTTC
CDR3: CASSTQDRARDGYTF

J: TRBJ2-1
D: TRBD2
V: TRBV30
length: 14
size: NA
DNA: TGTGCCTCCCGGGAGGGGAGCTCCTACAATGAGCAGTTCTTC
CDR3: CASREGSSYNEQFF

J: TRBJ1-1
D: NA
V: TRBV5-6
length: 15
size: few
DNA: TGTGCCAGCAGCCCGGGACCGGGGAGGGACACTGAAGCTTTCTTT
CDR3: CASSPGPGRDTEAFF

J: TRBJ2-3
D: NA
V: TRBV7-6
length: 15
size: NA
DNA: TGTGCCAGCAGCCCCGGGACTCCTCTGTCAGATACGCAGTATTTT
CDR3: CASSPGTPLSDTQYF

J: TRBJ1-5
D: NA
V: TRBV29-1
length: 17
size: few
DNA: TGCAGCGTTGCAGGAGTAAGGGGCGAAACAAACCAACAGCCCCAGCATTTT
CDR3: CSVAGVRGETNQQPQHF

J: TRBJ1-2
D: TRBD1
V: TRBV30
length: 12
size: few
DNA: TGTGCCTGGGGGACAGGGACCTATGGCTACACCTTC
CDR3: CAWGTGTYGYTF

J: TRBJ2-1
D: TRBD2
V: TRBV4-3
length: 15
size: NA
DNA: TGCGCCAGCAGCCAAGGTAGCGGGGACTACAATGAGCAGTTCTTC
CDR3: CASSQGSGDYNEQFF

J: TRBJ2-7
D: NA
V: TRBV2
length: 13
size: NA
DNA: TGTGCCAGCAGCCGGACAGCTTCCTACGAGCAGTACTTC
CDR3: CASSRTASYEQYF

J: TRBJ2-3
D: NA
V: TRBV30
length: 13
size: NA
DNA: TGTGCCTGGACGGTTTCGCGCGGAGATACGCAGTATTTT
CDR3: CAWTVSRGDTQYF

J: TRBJ1-4
D: NA
V: TRBV25-1
length: 13
size: few
DNA: TGTGCCAGCAGTGAAGGTGGGAGGGAAAAACTGTTTTTT
CDR3: CASSEGGREKLFF

J: TRBJ2-7
D: TRBD1
V: TRBV27
length: 14
size: NA
DNA: TGTGCCAGCAGTACTGGGACAGGGGACTACGAGCAGTACTTC
CDR3: CASSTGTGDYEQYF

J: TRBJ2-3
D: TRBD2
V: TRBV13
length: 16
size: NA
DNA: TGTGCCAGCAGCTTAGGGACTAGCGGGGGGGCCTCCACGCAGTATTTT
CDR3: CASSLGTSGGASTQYF

J: TRBJ2-5
D: TRBD2
V: TRBV13
length: 14
size: few
DNA: TGTGCCAGCAGCTTACGGCGGGGGCAAGAGACCCAGTACTTC
CDR3: CASSLRRGQETQYF

J: TRBJ2-1
D: TRBD2
V: TRBV7-2
length: 17
size: NA
DNA: TGTGCCAGCAGCTTAGAGGGGCTAGCGGGGAGTTACAATGAGCAGTTCTTC
CDR3: CASSLEGLAGSYNEQFF

J: TRBJ1-5
D: TRBD1
V: TRBV4-1
length: 14
size: NA
DNA: TGCGCCAGCAGCCAAGTACAGGGGAGTCAGCCCCAGCATTTT
CDR3: CASSQVQGSQPQHF

J: TRBJ2-3
D: NA
V: TRBV6-5
length: 13
size: few
DNA: TGTGCCAGCAGTTCCATACTGACAGATACGCAGTATTTT
CDR3: CASSSILTDTQYF

J: TRBJ2-2
D: NA
V: TRBV10-3
length: 17
size: NA
DNA: TGTGCCATCAGTGAGCCTCGGGACTCTTCGAACACCGGGGAGCTGTTTTTT
CDR3: CAISEPRDSSNTGELFF